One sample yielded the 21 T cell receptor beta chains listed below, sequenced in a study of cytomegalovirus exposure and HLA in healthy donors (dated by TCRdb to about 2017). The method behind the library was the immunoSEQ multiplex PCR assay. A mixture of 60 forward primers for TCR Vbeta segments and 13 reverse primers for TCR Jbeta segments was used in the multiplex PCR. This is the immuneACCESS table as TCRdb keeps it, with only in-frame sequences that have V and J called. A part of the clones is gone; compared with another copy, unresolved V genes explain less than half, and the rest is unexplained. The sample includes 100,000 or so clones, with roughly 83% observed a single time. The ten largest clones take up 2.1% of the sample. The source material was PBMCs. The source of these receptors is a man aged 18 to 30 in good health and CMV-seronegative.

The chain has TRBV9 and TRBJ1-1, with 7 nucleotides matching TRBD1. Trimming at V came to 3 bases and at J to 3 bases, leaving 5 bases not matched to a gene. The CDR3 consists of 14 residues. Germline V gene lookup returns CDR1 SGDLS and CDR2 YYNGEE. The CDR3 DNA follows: TGTGCCAGCAGCGGGGCGACAGGGCACACTGAAGCTTTCTTT. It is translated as CASSGATGHTEAFF.

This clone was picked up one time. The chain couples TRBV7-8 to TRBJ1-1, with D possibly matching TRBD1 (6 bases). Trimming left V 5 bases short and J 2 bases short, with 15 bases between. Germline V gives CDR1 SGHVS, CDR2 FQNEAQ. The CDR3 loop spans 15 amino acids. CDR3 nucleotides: TGTGCCAGCAGCCGCCGGCCAGGGGCTAACACTGAAGCTTTCTTT. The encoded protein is CASSRRPGANTEAFF.

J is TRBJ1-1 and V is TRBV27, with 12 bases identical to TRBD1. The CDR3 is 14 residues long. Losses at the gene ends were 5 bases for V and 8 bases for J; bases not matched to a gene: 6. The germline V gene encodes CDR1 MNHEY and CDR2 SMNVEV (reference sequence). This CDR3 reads CASSLGQGAREAFF. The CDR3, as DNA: TGTGCCAGCAGTCTGGGACAGGGGGCGCGAGAAGCTTTCTTT.

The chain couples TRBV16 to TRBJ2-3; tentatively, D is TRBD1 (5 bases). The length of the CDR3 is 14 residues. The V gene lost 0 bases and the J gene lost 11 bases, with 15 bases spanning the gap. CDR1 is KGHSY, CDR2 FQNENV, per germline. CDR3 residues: CASSQSSGQGRQYF. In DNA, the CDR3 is TGTGCCAGCAGCCAATCCTCGGGCCAGGGAAGGCAGTATTTT.

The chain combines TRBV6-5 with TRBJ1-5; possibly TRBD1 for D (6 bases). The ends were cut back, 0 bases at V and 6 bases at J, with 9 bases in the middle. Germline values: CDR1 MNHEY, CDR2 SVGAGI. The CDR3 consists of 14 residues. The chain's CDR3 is CASSYSAGAQPQHF. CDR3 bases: TGTGCCAGCAGTTACTCGGCAGGGGCTCAGCCCCAGCATTTT.

The CDR3 DNA follows: TGCGCCAGCAGCTTGGATTGGGACTCCAAAGTGCCTAACTATGGCTACACCTTC. As protein: CASSLDWDSKVPNYGYTF. The rearrangement links TRBV5-1 to TRBJ1-2; a weak D match, TRBD1 (5 bases). The CDR3 is 18 residues long. Trimming removed 0 bases at V and 0 bases at J, with 18 bases between. CDR1 SGHRS and CDR2 YFSETQ come from the germline V gene.

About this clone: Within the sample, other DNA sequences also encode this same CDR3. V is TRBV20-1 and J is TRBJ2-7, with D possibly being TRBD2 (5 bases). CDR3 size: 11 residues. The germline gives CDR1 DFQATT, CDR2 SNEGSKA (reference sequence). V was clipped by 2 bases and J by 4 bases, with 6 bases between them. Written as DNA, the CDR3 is TGCAGTGCTAGACGGGGATACGAGCAGTACTTC. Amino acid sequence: CSARRGYEQYF.

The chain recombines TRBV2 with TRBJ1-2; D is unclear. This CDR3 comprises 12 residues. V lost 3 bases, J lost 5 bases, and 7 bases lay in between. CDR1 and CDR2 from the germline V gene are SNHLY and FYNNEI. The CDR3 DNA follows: TGTGCCAGCAGTGACCGTATGTATGGCTACACCTTC. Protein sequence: CASSDRMYGYTF.

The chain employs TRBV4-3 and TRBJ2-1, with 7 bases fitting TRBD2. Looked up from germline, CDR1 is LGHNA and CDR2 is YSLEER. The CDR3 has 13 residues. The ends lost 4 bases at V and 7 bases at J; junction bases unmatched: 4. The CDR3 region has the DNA TGCGCCAGCAGCCGGCGTAGCGGGAATGAGCAGTTCTTC. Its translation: CASSRRSGNEQFF.

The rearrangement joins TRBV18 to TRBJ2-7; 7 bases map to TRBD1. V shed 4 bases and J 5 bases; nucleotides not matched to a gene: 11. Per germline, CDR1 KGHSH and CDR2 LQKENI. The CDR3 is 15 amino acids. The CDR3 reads CASSQRQGSPHEQYF. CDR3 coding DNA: TGTGCCAGCTCACAAAGACAGGGAAGTCCCCACGAGCAGTACTTC.

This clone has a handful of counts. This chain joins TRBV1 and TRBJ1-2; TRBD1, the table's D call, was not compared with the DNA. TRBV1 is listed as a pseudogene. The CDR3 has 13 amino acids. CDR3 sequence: CTSSRQSAHGYTF. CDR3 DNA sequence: TGCACCAGCAGCCGACAATCCGCGCATGGCTACACCTTC.

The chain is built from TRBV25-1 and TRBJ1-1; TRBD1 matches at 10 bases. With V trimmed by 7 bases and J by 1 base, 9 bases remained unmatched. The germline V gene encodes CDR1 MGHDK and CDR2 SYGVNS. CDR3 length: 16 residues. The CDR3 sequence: CASTSRTGGQNTEAFF. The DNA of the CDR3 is TGTGCCAGCACCTCAAGGACAGGGGGACAGAACACTGAAGCTTTCTTT.

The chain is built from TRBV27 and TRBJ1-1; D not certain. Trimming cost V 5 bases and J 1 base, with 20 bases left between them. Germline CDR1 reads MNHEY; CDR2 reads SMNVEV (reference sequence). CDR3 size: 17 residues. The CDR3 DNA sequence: TGTGCCAGCAGTCTCGCCAGTCGACTAAGAGGGAACACTGAAGCTTTCTTT. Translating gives CASSLASRLRGNTEAFF.

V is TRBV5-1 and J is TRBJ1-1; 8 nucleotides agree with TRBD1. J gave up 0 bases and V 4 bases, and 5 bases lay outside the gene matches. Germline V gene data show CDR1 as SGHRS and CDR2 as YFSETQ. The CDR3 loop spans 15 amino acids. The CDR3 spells CASSKSGGLNTEAFF. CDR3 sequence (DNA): TGCGCCAGCAGCAAGTCAGGGGGCCTGAACACTGAAGCTTTCTTT.

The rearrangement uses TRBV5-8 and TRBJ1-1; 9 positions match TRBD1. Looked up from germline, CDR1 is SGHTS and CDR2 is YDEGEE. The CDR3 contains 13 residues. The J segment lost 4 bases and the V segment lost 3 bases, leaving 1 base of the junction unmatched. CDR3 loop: CASSWDRVTEAFF. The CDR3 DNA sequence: TGTGCCAGCAGCTGGGACAGGGTCACTGAAGCTTTCTTT. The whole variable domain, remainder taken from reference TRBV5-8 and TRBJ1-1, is EAGVTQSPTHLIKTRGQQATLRCSPISGHTSVYWYQQALGLGLQFLLWYDEGEERNRGNFPPRFSGRQFPNYSSELNVNALELEDSALYLCASSWDRVTEAFFGQGTRLTVV.

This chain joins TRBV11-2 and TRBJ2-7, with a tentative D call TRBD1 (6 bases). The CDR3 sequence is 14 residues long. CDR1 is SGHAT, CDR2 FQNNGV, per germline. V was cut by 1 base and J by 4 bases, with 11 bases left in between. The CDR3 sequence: CASSLGGQTYEQYF. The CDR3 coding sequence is TGTGCCAGCAGCTTAGGCGGACAGACTTACGAGCAGTACTTC.

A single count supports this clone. The chain's CDR3 is CASSEATGGTGELFF. The CDR3 DNA is TGTGCCAGCAGTGAAGCGACAGGGGGCACCGGGGAGCTGTTTTTT. V and J are TRBV6-1 and TRBJ2-2, with 9 bases lining up with TRBD1. This CDR3 spans 15 amino acids. Unmatched junction bases numbered 0, after V lost 0 bases and J lost 4 bases. The germline V gene has CDR1 MNHNS and CDR2 SASEGT.

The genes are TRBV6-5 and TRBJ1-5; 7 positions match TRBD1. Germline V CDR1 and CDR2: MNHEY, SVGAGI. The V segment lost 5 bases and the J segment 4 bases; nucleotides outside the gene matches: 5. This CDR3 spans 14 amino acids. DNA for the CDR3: TGTGCCAGCAGTCCGGACAGGCGAAATCAGCCCCAGCATTTT. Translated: CASSPDRRNQPQHF.

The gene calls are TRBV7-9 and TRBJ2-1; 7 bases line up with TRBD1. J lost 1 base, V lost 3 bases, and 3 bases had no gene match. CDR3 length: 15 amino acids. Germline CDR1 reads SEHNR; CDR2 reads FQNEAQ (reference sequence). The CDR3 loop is CASSFPGGSYNEQFF. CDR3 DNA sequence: TGTGCCAGCAGCTTTCCAGGGGGTTCCTACAATGAGCAGTTCTTC. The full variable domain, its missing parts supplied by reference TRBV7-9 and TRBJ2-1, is DTGVSQNPRHKITKRGQNVTFRCDPISEHNRLYWYRQTLGQGPEFLTYFQNEAQLEKSRLLSDRFSAERPKGSFSTLEIQRTEQGDSAMYLCASSFPGGSYNEQFFGPGTRLTVL.

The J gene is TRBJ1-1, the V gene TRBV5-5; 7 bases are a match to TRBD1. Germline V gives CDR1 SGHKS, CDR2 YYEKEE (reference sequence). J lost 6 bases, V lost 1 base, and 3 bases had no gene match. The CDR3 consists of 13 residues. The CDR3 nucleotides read TGTGCCAGCAGCTTGATGGACAGGCCTGAAGCTTTCTTT. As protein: CASSLMDRPEAFF. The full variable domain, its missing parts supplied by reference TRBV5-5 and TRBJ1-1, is DAGVTQSPTHLIKTRGQQVTLRCSPISGHKSVSWYQQVLGQGPQFIFQYYEKEERGRGNFPDRFSARQFPNYSSELNVNALLLGDSALYLCASSLMDRPEAFFGQGTRLTVV.

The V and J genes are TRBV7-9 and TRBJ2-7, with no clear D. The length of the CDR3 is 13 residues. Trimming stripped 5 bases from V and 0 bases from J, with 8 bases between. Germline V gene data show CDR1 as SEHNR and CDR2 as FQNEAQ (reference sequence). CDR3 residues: CASSHSGSYEQYF. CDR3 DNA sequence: TGTGCCAGCAGCCATAGTGGCTCCTACGAGCAGTACTTC.